This T cell receptor (beta chain) is from a study of T cells in Graves' hyperthyroidism and ophthalmopathy. RNA transcripts gave rise to amplified TCR beta CDR3 regions. First-round RT-PCR with HTBI primers amplified the TCR CDR3 region. From the multiplex PCR reads, TCRdb called clonotypes with MiXCR, one entry per CDR3 protein. This sample has 690,000 or so distinct CDR3 sequences; approximately 18% occur once, and the top ten carry roughly a sixth. Germline V gives CDR1 DFQATT, CDR2 SNEGSKA (reference sequence). The CDR3 is 13 residues long. Trimming took off 1 base at V and 7 bases at J, with 11 bases between the two ends.

The sequence was obtained from a woman aged 45-65 years with Graves' hyperthyroidism that later progressed to Graves' ophthalmopathy. V usage is TRBV20-1 and J usage is TRBJ2-1; no definite D call. The sequenced sample consisted of blood. CDR3 amino acids: CSARVGGRNEQFF. Here the CDR3 DNA reads TGCAGTGCTAGAGTGGGTGGAAGGAATGAGCAGTTCTTC.